This is a list of T cell receptor beta chains from one sample in a study of shared clonotypes between healthy human individuals. Profiled with immunoSEQ multiplex PCR; TCRdb holds only in-frame clones, not every one. The table has about a million clones, about 75% seen once. Sequences were obtained from memory CD4+ T cells sorted from blood. The receptors were sampled from a man aged 18 to 29 in good health. The CDR3 runs from the conserved cysteine through the conserved F or W.

TRBJ2-2,TRBV12-5,CASGIGQGTGELFF
TRBJ2-2,TRBV28,CASSLGGTITGELFF
TRBJ1-4,TRBV6-5,CASNGGQDEKLFF
TRBJ2-5,TRBV5-4,CASSLGQGQETQYF
TRBJ2-1,TRBV7-3,CASSLAPGTGRGEQFF
TRBJ1-2,TRBV30,CAWSGTAEFNYGYTF
TRBJ2-7,TRBV6-1,CASETLHGWAYEQYF
TRBJ2-5,TRBV30,CAWSPKMGRESGWAETQYF
TRBJ1-2,TRBV30,CASEGDSAGYGYTF
TRBJ1-4,TRBV5-5,CASSLGVGGRDEKLFF
TRBJ1-5,TRBV6-6,CASGRDINQPQHF
TRBJ1-6,TRBV7-2,CASSLGDHPISPLHF
TRBJ1-4,TRBV6-5,CASRHTTTNEKLFF
TRBJ2-7,TRBV18,CASSPQGGTSYEQYF
TRBJ2-5,TRBV5-1,CASSLELAPAPEPEYF
TRBJ1-2,TRBV7-9,CASSFGGGDGYTF
TRBJ2-1,TRBV30,CAWGDRNYNEQFF
TRBJ2-3,TRBV14,CASSQDIGTQYF
TRBJ2-2,TRBV2,CAGTQGSGELFF
TRBJ2-1,TRBV10-3,CAIGRDLGGGGKGNEQFF
TRBJ2-7,TRBV28,CASSPPRAHNYEQYF
TRBJ2-7,TRBV6-5,CASRTRQGHEQYF
TRBJ1-3,TRBV9,CASSVVSDGNTIYF
TRBJ2-2,TRBV28,CASSVYTGELFF